This T cell receptor beta chain was obtained from a study of T cell responses to AZD1222 COVID-19 vaccine. Sequencing used immunoSEQ multiplex PCR; TCRdb keeps in-frame clones, though not all of them. The sample contains 75,000 or so clones, roughly 90% of which appear only once. This CDR3 comprises 13 residues. CDR1 and CDR2 (germline): MNHEY, SVGEGT. Trimming took 5 bases from V and 6 from J, leaving 11 bases between them. Study results and limitations: Distributed over spike, vaccine-associated CD4 TCRs predominated at 160-218 and 743-854. Donors were mostly white British, more females; clonal diversity possibly underestimated.

As concerns this clone: The antigen remains undetermined.

The specimen comprised peripheral blood, sampled 28 days after the second AZD1222 dose. The receptor was derived from an adult who received the AZD1222 COVID-19 vaccine. The chain links TRBV6-2 or TRBV6-3 to TRBJ1-5; D is uncertain. CDR3 loop: CASSGQTTQPQHF. The CDR3, as DNA: TGTGCCAGCAGTGGGCAGACAACTCAGCCCCAGCATTTT.